This T cell receptor (beta chain) stems from a study of OX40 agonist ivuxolimab in advanced cancers. Broadly, across the study: Ivuxolimab was an agonistic, fully human IgG2 monoclonal antibody directed against OX40 (CD134), a costimulatory receptor. Patients were allowed to have had prior anti-PD-1, anti-PD-L1 or anti-CTLA-4 therapy, and around 40% of the dose-escalation patients had previously received checkpoint inhibitors. Of the approximately 50 dose-escalation patients, hepatocellular carcinoma was present in around 20, melanoma in about 15, renal cell carcinoma in 9 and head and neck cancer in 9. The paper describes the monotherapy dose-escalation part (N of about 47 patients) of the phase I trial of ivuxolimab. Three dose-escalation patients achieved partial responses, one with hepatocellular carcinoma and two with cutaneous melanoma. Intravenous ivuxolimab was administered to patients every 2 weeks at six dose levels: 0.01, 0.1, 0.3, 1.5, 3 and 10 mg/kg. The point of sequencing TCRbeta in the periphery was to test whether ivuxolimab changed TCR sequence diversity and drove clonal T-cell expansion. The dose-escalation cohort was 82.7% male with a mean age of roughly 60 years, ranging from 23 to 79. General conclusions and limits of the study: Partial responders in the 0.1-3.0 mg/kg groups had among the lowest normalized peripheral clonal expansion, especially among CD8+ T cells. After ivuxolimab, expanded clones were on average more numerous among CD8+ T cells than among CD4+ T cells. At doses of 0.1 to 3.0 mg/kg, clonal expansion of both CD4+ and CD8+ T cells in blood was seen between baseline and week 6. The antigen specificity of the clonally expanded peripheral T cells was not determined. Low levels of normalized T-cell clonal expansion were also shown by some nonresponding patients.

Patients with autoimmune disease history or receiving systemic immunosuppression were excluded from the trial. Peripheral blood for TCR sequencing was collected from all dose cohorts at baseline, on cycle 4 day 1, and on cycle 7 day 1. The samples were drawn from a first-in-human, open-label, multicenter phase I dose-escalation trial of ivuxolimab. Adults with locally advanced or metastatic head and neck squamous cell, hepatocellular, melanoma or renal cell carcinoma were enrolled in the trial. Before TCR sequencing, CD4+ and CD8+ T cells were separately sorted from peripheral blood. On this clone itself: Its antigen is still unknown. Base qualities were left out, and no much larger clone turns up one base away.

Trimming at the junction amounts to 7 bases on V and 4 bases on J, and the germline ends lie 19 bases apart. The CDR3 has 15 amino acids, counting the end cysteine and phenylalanine. Left in the record is the CDR3 DNA by itself, 45 bases read in frame from the first base. CDR1 and CDR2, looked up from the germline V gene, are MDHEN and SYDVKM. For sequencing of the TCRbeta CDR3 region, genomic DNA was extracted from the sorted cells. The immunoSEQ Assay was used for sequencing of TCRbeta CDR3 regions. The immuneACCESS repertoire file appears here via TCRdb, limited to in-frame rearrangements. These files lack a portion of the clones; in checked studies, under half of the deficit traces to unresolved V genes, and the cause of the others is not known. For this sample there are fewer than 100,000 clones; around 80% appear just once. The top ten clones comprise 0.4% to 0.5% of the sample.

The sequence links TRBV28 to TRBJ1-2, and TRBD1 may be the D gene, going by 6 matching bases. The sample consisted of CD4+ or CD8+ T cells sorted from blood, taken in a trial of the OX40 agonist ivuxolimab. This sequence was found in an adult with an advanced solid tumor such as melanoma, head and neck, liver or kidney cancer. The nucleotide sequence reads TGTGCCAGCACTGAGACAGGAGCCGGCGGCTATGGCTACACCTTC. It is translated as CASTETGAGGYGYTF.